This passage covers 32 T cell receptor beta chains from one sample sequenced in a study of shared clonotypes between healthy human individuals. TCRdb's table, derived via immunoSEQ multiplex PCR, lists solely in-frame clones and lacks some. This table has some 2,500,000 clones, just under 95% appearing once. The specimen was naive CD4+ T cells from PBMCs. Regarding subset: CD45RA+ positively selected. The receptors originated from a man aged 18 to 29 in good health. Some clones in this sample may be carry-over from other donors' samples.

The rearrangement uses TRBV6-1 and TRBJ1-2; 8 bases fit TRBD1. This CDR3 comprises 14 residues. Germline lookup yields CDR1 MNHNS and CDR2 SASEGT. With V trimmed by 8 bases and J by 2 bases, 7 bases remained unmatched. CDR3 coding DNA: TGTGCCAGCCGCCTGGACAGGGCCAACTATGGCTACACCTTC. Its translation is CASRLDRANYGYTF.

The rearrangement uses TRBV7-2 and TRBJ2-1, with TRBD1 as a possible D gene (5 bases). V dropped 5 bases and J dropped 2 bases, with 10 bases sitting between them. CDR3 length: 14 residues. Germline loops: CDR1 SGHTA, CDR2 FQGNSA. CDR3 amino acids: CASSRQFTYNEQFF. The CDR3 nucleotides are TGTGCCAGCAGCCGACAGTTCACCTACAATGAGCAGTTCTTC.

The chain is built from TRBV7-3 and TRBJ2-2; D might be TRBD1 (5 bases). This CDR3 is 12 amino acids long. Germline V CDR1 and CDR2: SGHTA, FQGTGA. The germline V and J ends were trimmed by 5 bases and 9 bases, with 10 bases remaining between them. The CDR3 sequence is CASSPQGRELFF. CDR3 bases: TGTGCCAGCAGCCCCCAGGGCCGGGAGCTGTTTTTT.

As for this clone: This specimen includes other DNA sequences encoding the same CDR3. The rearrangement uses TRBV18 and TRBJ1-3, with a weak D call TRBD1 (5 bases). In germline, CDR1 is KGHSH, CDR2 LQKENI. Trimming left V 2 bases short and J 2 bases short, with 7 bases between. The CDR3 has 14 amino acids. This CDR3 reads CASSPGTAGNTIYF. The CDR3 DNA is TGTGCCAGCTCACCAGGGACGGCTGGAAACACCATATATTTT.

This sequence joins TRBV7-7 and TRBJ1-1; possible D gene TRBD1, 5 bases. The CDR3 is 13 amino acids. The ends were cut back, 3 bases at V and 7 bases at J, with 12 bases in the middle. In germline, CDR1 is SSHAT, CDR2 FNYEAQ (reference sequence). Written as DNA, the CDR3 is TGTGCCAGCAGCTTGGGGCCCAGTTTTGAAGCTTTCTTT. This encodes CASSLGPSFEAFF.

V gene TRBV28 combines with J gene TRBJ1-2; D is possibly TRBD1 (6 bases). The CDR3 is 13 residues long. Germline CDR1 is MDHEN and CDR2 is SYDVKM. Trimming cost V 6 bases and J 2 bases, with 10 bases left between them. The DNA for the CDR3 is TGTGCCAGCAGGGTAGACAGGAACTATGGCTACACCTTC. Its translation is CASRVDRNYGYTF.

The CDR3 nucleotides are TGCAGCTCCTACGGGACTAGCCGCTCCTACAATGAGCAGTTCTTC. It is translated as CSSYGTSRSYNEQFF. This chain joins TRBV29-1 and TRBJ2-1; 9 bases are a match to TRBD2. The CDR3 loop spans 15 amino acids. Germline V CDR1 and CDR2: SQVTM, ANQGSEA. After removal of 8 bases from V and 0 bases from J, the junction contained 8 bases not matched to a gene.

To note about this clone: The sample carries other DNA sequences with the same CDR3. This chain connects TRBV6-6 to TRBJ1-2; no firm D call. This CDR3 is 13 amino acids long. Germline-derived CDR1 and CDR2 are MNHNY and SVGAGI (reference sequence). V was cut by 2 bases and J by 2 bases, with 6 bases left in between. CDR3 in amino acids: CASSYGENYGYTF. CDR3 nucleotide sequence: TGTGCCAGCAGTTACGGAGAGAACTATGGCTACACCTTC.

Comment on this clone: This CDR3 is also generated by other DNA sequences in the sample. CDR3 residues: CASSWGRGNTEAFF. CDR3 coding DNA: TGTGCCAGCAGCTGGGGCCGGGGAAACACTGAAGCTTTCTTT. The chain employs TRBV11-2 and TRBJ1-1, with D possibly matching TRBD1 (5 bases). The V and J ends lost 4 bases and 2 bases respectively, with 11 bases between them. The CDR3 is 14 amino acids. Germline CDR1 SGHAT, CDR2 FQNNGV.

The rearrangement uses TRBV6-1 and TRBJ2-7, with D uncertain. V was cut by 0 bases and J by 7 bases, with 13 bases left in between. CDR1 is MNHNS and CDR2 is SASEGT in the germline V gene. CDR3 length: 14 residues. The CDR3 loop is CASSEASQPREQYF. In nucleotides, the CDR3 is TGTGCCAGCAGTGAAGCCAGTCAGCCGCGGGAGCAGTACTTC.

The chain carries TRBV29-1 and TRBJ2-1, with TRBD2 as a possible D gene (5 bases). Germline CDR1 reads SQVTM; CDR2 reads ANQGSEA. This CDR3 region has 12 residues. With 7 bases removed from V and 3 bases from J, the gap between germline ends came to 10 bases. CDR3 region: CSAGDYYNEQFF. CDR3 in DNA: TGCAGCGCTGGAGACTACTACAATGAGCAGTTCTTC.

The chain joins TRBV9 to TRBJ2-2; weak D call: TRBD1 (5 bases). Germline V lookup: CDR1 SGDLS, CDR2 YYNGEE. The CDR3 spans 15 residues. The ends were cut back, 2 bases at V and 6 bases at J, with 14 bases in the middle. In nucleotides, the CDR3 is TGTGCCAGCAGCGTTCAGGGATATTTGGCCGGGGAGCTGTTTTTT. Translated, it gives CASSVQGYLAGELFF.

The rearrangement links TRBV4-2 to TRBJ1-1; D not certain. This CDR3 has 14 residues. Trimming took 2 bases from V and 3 from J, leaving 10 bases between them. CDR1 is LGHNA, CDR2 YNFKEQ, per germline. CDR3: CASSQSDGYTEAFF. Here the CDR3 DNA reads TGTGCCAGCAGCCAATCCGACGGTTACACTGAAGCTTTCTTT.

This clone was seen once. CDR3 region: CASNSTGALHGYTF. DNA of the CDR3: TGCGCCAGCAACTCCACAGGGGCCCTGCATGGCTACACCTTC. The rearrangement uses TRBV10-1 and TRBJ1-2, with 7 bases that match TRBD1. The CDR3 loop spans 14 amino acids. Germline values: CDR1 WNHNN, CDR2 SYGVQD (reference sequence). Germline trimming cut 7 bases from V and 6 bases from J; bases unmatched to any gene: 11.

The chain uses TRBV7-2 and TRBJ2-1; possibly TRBD2 for D (5 bases). V lost 2 bases and J lost 6, with 11 bases in between. This CDR3 is built from 14 residues. Germline CDR1 reads SGHTA; CDR2 reads FQGNSA. The CDR3 here is CASSLSLASNEQFF. DNA for the CDR3: TGTGCCAGCAGCTTAAGCCTAGCTAGCAATGAGCAGTTCTTC. The variable domain in full, with the rest retrieved from reference TRBV7-2 and TRBJ2-1, is GAGVSQSPSNKVTEKGKDVELRCDPISGHTALYWYRQSLGQGLEFLIYFQGNSAPDKSGLPSDRFSAERTGGSVSTLTIQRTQQEDSAVYLCASSLSLASNEQFFGPGTRLTVL.

This chain joins TRBV7-3 and TRBJ2-2, with 7 positions matching TRBD2. CDR1 is SGHTA and CDR2 is FQGTGA in the germline V gene. The CDR3 covers 18 residues. V gave up 3 bases and J gave up 0 bases; unmatched junction bases: 10. CDR3 residues: CASSFGGSGPTNTGELFF. CDR3 coding DNA: TGTGCCAGCAGCTTTGGGGGTAGCGGGCCAACGAACACCGGGGAGCTGTTTTTT. Supplemented by reference TRBV7-3 and TRBJ2-2, the full variable domain reads GAGVSQTPSNKVTEKGKYVELRCDPISGHTALYWYRQSLGQGPEFLIYFQGTGAADDSGLPNDRFFAVRPEGSVSTLKIQRTERGDSAVYLCASSFGGSGPTNTGELFFGEGSRLTVL.

The chain couples TRBV5-1 to TRBJ2-7; D is undetermined. V was trimmed by 1 base and J by 1 base, leaving 9 bases between them. The CDR3 has 14 amino acids. Germline CDR1 is SGHRS and CDR2 is YFSETQ. The CDR3 DNA follows: TGCGCCAGCAGCTTGAACACGCCATCCTACGAGCAGTACTTC. Its protein is CASSLNTPSYEQYF.

This rearrangement joins TRBV14 to TRBJ2-5, with TRBD1 identical over 7 bases. The J segment lost 4 bases and the V segment lost 1 base, leaving 3 bases of the junction unmatched. There are 14 residues in the CDR3. Germline CDR1 SGHDN, CDR2 FVKESK. The chain's CDR3 is CASSQGGGLETQYF. The CDR3 DNA follows: TGTGCCAGCAGCCAAGGAGGGGGCTTAGAGACCCAGTACTTC.

This chain uses TRBV14 with TRBJ1-2, with 7 bases identical to TRBD1. The V segment lost 2 bases and the J segment 8 bases; nucleotides outside the gene matches: 5. The germline V gene encodes CDR1 SGHDN and CDR2 FVKESK. The length of the CDR3 is 13 residues. CDR3 DNA sequence: TGTGCCAGCAGCCAAAACAGGGGTTCGGGCTACACCTTC. The encoded protein is CASSQNRGSGYTF. The full variable domain, with the rest looked up from reference TRBV14 and TRBJ1-2, is EAGVTQFPSHSVIEKGQTVTLRCDPISGHDNLYWYRRVMGKEIKFLLHFVKESKQDESGMPNNRFLAERTGGTYSTLKVQPAELEDSGVYFCASSQNRGSGYTFGSGTRLTVV.

The J gene is TRBJ2-2, the V gene TRBV4-3; 9 nucleotides align to TRBD1. Germline V gene sequence: CDR1 LGHNA, CDR2 YSLEER. CDR3 size: 19 residues. J lost 4 bases, V lost 0 bases, and 12 bases had no gene match. The CDR3 DNA sequence: TGCGCCAGCAGCCAAGATCTCCCGAGACAGGGGGATCGCACCGGGGAGCTGTTTTTT. Protein: CASSQDLPRQGDRTGELFF.

The V call is TRBV27, the J call TRBJ1-4; 8 bases map to TRBD1. There are 17 residues in the CDR3. V shed 8 bases, J shed 0 bases, and the junction held 11 bases outside the gene matches. Germline CDR1 MNHEY, CDR2 SMNVEV (reference sequence). CDR3: CASGTGTGGATNEKLFF. The CDR3 DNA is TGTGCCAGCGGTACCGGGACAGGAGGCGCAACTAATGAAAAACTGTTTTTT.

The rearrangement joins TRBV19 to TRBJ1-4; TRBD1 matches 10 bases. This CDR3 has 17 residues. From germline, CDR1 is LNHDA and CDR2 SQIVND (reference sequence). V was clipped by 3 bases and J by 3 bases; unmatched bases: 7. The CDR3 spells CASSILTGQGSNEKLFF. The CDR3 DNA reads as TGTGCCAGTAGTATCCTGACGGGACAGGGGTCTAATGAAAAACTGTTTTTT.

A word on this clone: This CDR3 is also generated by other DNA sequences in the sample. This rearrangement joins TRBV28 to TRBJ1-3; D is unresolved. Germline V gene sequence: CDR1 MDHEN, CDR2 SYDVKM. The CDR3 loop spans 12 amino acids. V was trimmed by 2 bases and J by 4 bases, leaving 3 bases between them. CDR3 loop: CASSLPGNTIYF. CDR3 coding DNA: TGTGCCAGCAGTTTACCGGGAAACACCATATATTTT.

The V and J genes are TRBV5-4 and TRBJ1-5, with unresolved D. The CDR3 has 16 residues. Trimming cost V 4 bases and J 0 bases, with 14 bases left between them. Germline V lookup: CDR1 SGHNT, CDR2 YYREEE (reference sequence). Here the CDR3 reads CASSITDGHSNQPQHF. The CDR3 region has the DNA TGTGCCAGCAGCATCACGGACGGGCATAGCAATCAGCCCCAGCATTTT.

The V gene is TRBV4-1, the J gene TRBJ2-5; D is tentatively TRBD1 or TRBD2 (6 bases each). Germline V gene data show CDR1 as MGHRA and CDR2 as YSYEKL. V lost 2 bases to trimming and J lost 4 bases, with 20 bases between them. This CDR3 has 17 residues. CDR3 coding DNA: TGCGCCAGCAGCCAACCTTCAGGGGCCGGCGGGATAGAGACCCAGTACTTC. It translates to CASSQPSGAGGIETQYF.

This rearrangement joins TRBV7-2 to TRBJ2-3; 9 bases match TRBD2. After removal of 1 base from V and 0 bases from J, the junction contained 8 bases not matched to a gene. Per the germline V gene, CDR1 is SGHTA and CDR2 is FQGNSA. The CDR3 loop spans 18 amino acids. CDR3 DNA sequence: TGTGCCAGCAGCTTAGTCTCACTAGCGGGCCTTAGCACAGATACGCAGTATTTT. It codes for CASSLVSLAGLSTDTQYF.

The chain joins TRBV19 to TRBJ1-5; a possible D gene is TRBD1 (5 bases). The germline V and J ends were trimmed by 2 bases and 7 bases, with 12 bases remaining between them. The CDR3 covers 14 residues. Germline V CDR1 and CDR2: LNHDA, SQIVND (reference sequence). CDR3 sequence reads: CASSIRGSQQPQHF. In nucleotides, the CDR3 is TGTGCCAGTAGTATAAGGGGAAGCCAGCAGCCCCAGCATTTT.

This clone was observed a handful of times. This chain connects TRBV10-1 to TRBJ2-7, with 9 nucleotides matching TRBD2. Germline V gene data show CDR1 as WNHNN and CDR2 as SYGVQD (reference sequence). The CDR3 covers 13 residues. V shed 2 bases and J 4 bases; nucleotides not matched to a gene: 0. The CDR3 coding sequence is TGCGCCAGCAGTGAGGGACTAGCGTACGAGCAGTACTTC. Amino acids: CASSEGLAYEQYF.

Written as DNA, the CDR3 is TGTGCCAGCAGCTTGGCCGCGACAACTCTAGAGACCCAGTACTTC. This translates into CASSLAATTLETQYF. V gene TRBV5-5 combines with J gene TRBJ2-5; the D is unclear. This CDR3 is built from 15 residues. In germline, CDR1 is SGHKS, CDR2 YYEKEE (reference sequence). V lost 0 bases, J lost 4 bases, and 13 bases lay in between. The complete variable domain, with remaining parts taken from reference TRBV5-5 and TRBJ2-5, reads DAGVTQSPTHLIKTRGQQVTLRCSPISGHKSVSWYQQVLGQGPQFIFQYYEKEERGRGNFPDRFSARQFPNYSSELNVNALLLGDSALYLCASSLAATTLETQYFGPGTRLLVL.

J is TRBJ1-2 and V is TRBV25-1; D perhaps matches TRBD1 (5 bases). V was pared by 7 bases and J by 4 bases, with 10 bases between. The length of the CDR3 is 12 residues. Germline CDR1 is MGHDK and CDR2 is SYGVNS. The CDR3 protein is CASTGTAYGYTF. As DNA, the CDR3 is TGTGCCAGCACCGGGACGGCCTATGGCTACACCTTC.

The genes are TRBV6-5 and TRBJ2-5; 8 bases line up with TRBD1. Germline CDR1 and CDR2: MNHEY and SVGAGI. The CDR3 is 15 amino acids. V was clipped by 7 bases and J by 1 base; unmatched bases: 8. CDR3 sequence: CASKWTGSIQETQYF. The CDR3 DNA follows: TGTGCCAGCAAATGGACAGGGAGTATCCAAGAGACCCAGTACTTC.

V gene TRBV15 combines with J gene TRBJ2-7, with TRBD1 matching 9 bases. V shed 3 bases, J shed 5 bases, and the junction held 5 bases outside the gene matches. Germline V gene lookup returns CDR1 LNHNV and CDR2 YYDKDF (reference sequence). The CDR3 sequence is 14 residues long. CDR3: CATSSPGQGNEQYF. The CDR3 DNA reads as TGTGCCACCAGCAGCCCGGGACAGGGAAACGAGCAGTACTTC.